This TCR beta chain appears in the sequencing data of a study of regulatory T cells in long-lasting Graves disease. HTBI primers from iRepertoire and Arm-PCR of CDR3 regions yielded the TCR beta libraries. One entry per CDR3 protein, called by TCRdb with MiXCR from the multiplex PCR reads. The sample contains 300,000 to 400,000 distinct CDR3 sequences, roughly 21% of which appear only once. Germline-derived CDR1 and CDR2 are SGHDN and FVKESK. This CDR3 region has 12 residues. The germline V and J ends were trimmed by 3 bases and 11 bases, with 13 bases remaining between them. Specified time point: persistent/refractory GD, antithyroid drugs over 5 years with positive TRAb. PBMC RNA was the source of the TCR library. In this cohort, patients came from an endocrinology department located in Xi'an, China.

Sequencing used peripheral blood mononuclear cells (PBMCs), obtained when the disease was refractory, from a patient treated with antithyroid drugs. This sequence originates from a female donor with Graves disease. V is TRBV14 and J is TRBJ1-1, with unresolved D. The CDR3 nucleotides read TGTGCCAGCAGCCATTTGGGGAGTAGGGCTTTCTTT. This codes for CASSHLGSRAFF.